A selection of T cell receptor beta chains follows, all from one sample in a study of blood T cells in healthy people across ages. TCRdb recomputed calls from the 5' RACE reads with MiXCR, one row per CDR3 protein. The data show about 640,000 distinct CDR3 sequences, with around two fifths seen just once and about 32% held by the top ten. Source material: blood. These receptors were collected from a man older than 75 in good health. Both conserved end residues are part of each CDR3. The D gene is left open where the match is weak. Size tells how often a clone was seen (once, few, many) or the class of an expanded clone, and some rows leave it out.

clone_size j_call v_call d_call cdr3_aa cdr3_nt
. TRBJ2-3 TRBV9 . CASSVDGRTSTDTQYF TGTGCCAGCAGCGTAGACGGTAGGACTAGCACAGATACGCAGTATTTT
few TRBJ2-3 TRBV20-1 . CSARVRTGTADTQYF TGCAGTGCTAGGGTACGCACAGGGACGGCAGATACGCAGTATTTT
few TRBJ2-5 TRBV7-2 TRBD1 CASSLRDRALNEQYF TGTGCCAGTAGCCTCCGGGACAGGGCTCTCAATGAGCAGTACTTC
many TRBJ2-4 TRBV20-1 . CSAREWETIAKNIQYF TGCAGTGCTAGAGAGTGGGAAACCATTGCCAAAAACATTCAGTACTTC
many TRBJ2-6 TRBV3-1 . CASSQAGGANVLTF TGTGCCAGCAGCCAAGCCGGGGGGGCCAACGTCCTGACTTTC
few TRBJ2-5 TRBV29-1 . CSAPGQARARGQYF TGCAGCGCCCCAGGACAGGCCAGAGCCCGGGGGCAGTACTTC
many TRBJ2-6 TRBV12-3/TRBV12-4 TRBD2 CASSSSGTTSGANVLTF TGTGCCAGCAGTTCTTCCGGGACTACTTCTGGGGCCAACGTCCTGACTTTC
few TRBJ1-4 TRBV4-3 . CASSQSERVLAKLFF TGCGCCAGCAGCCAATCTGAGAGGGTTCTGGCAAAACTGTTTTTT
. TRBJ1-6 TRBV2 . CASKPGHFNSPLHF TGTGCCAGCAAACCGGGACATTTTAATTCACCCCTCCACTTT
. TRBJ2-5 TRBV4-1 . CASSQDPVGETQYF TGCGCCAGCAGCCAAGATCCCGTGGGGGAGACCCAGTACTTC
. TRBJ2-2 TRBV3-1 . CASSQGRTRSNTGELFF TGTGCCAGCAGCCAAGGGCGCACTAGATCGAACACCGGGGAGCTGTTTTTT
. TRBJ2-7 TRBV3-1 . CASSAKVNSYNEQYF TGTGCCAGCAGCGCGAAGGTGAACTCCTACAATGAGCAGTACTTC
. TRBJ2-3 TRBV27 . CASSLVGILGGGTDTQYF TGTGCCAGCAGTTTGGTCGGGATATTGGGTGGAGGGACAGATACGCAGTATTTT
few TRBJ2-5 TRBV7-2 TRBD2 CASRSSSGGAIETQYF TGTGCCAGCAGATCCTCTAGCGGGGGGGCAATAGAGACCCAGTACTTC
few TRBJ1-2 TRBV7-9 . CASSLGRATNYGYTF TGTGCCAGCAGCTTAGGCAGGGCTACCAACTATGGCTACACCTTC
. TRBJ2-7 TRBV6-1 . CASSDPVGTQDPDEQYF TGTGCCAGCAGTGACCCCGTCGGGACTCAGGATCCCGACGAGCAGTACTTC
. TRBJ2-3 TRBV20-1 TRBD2 CSATGLAGGTDTQYF TGCAGTGCTACAGGACTAGCGGGGGGCACAGATACGCAGTATTTT
. TRBJ2-1 TRBV27 . CASSLGLVRHEQFF TGTGCCAGCAGTTTAGGGCTAGTTAGGCATGAGCAGTTCTTC
. TRBJ1-2 TRBV6-2/TRBV6-3 . CASSLWTDYTF TGTGCCAGCAGTTTGTGGACGGATTACACCTTC
. TRBJ2-3 TRBV4-3 . CASSQRGISSLTDTQYF TGCGCCAGCAGCCAAAGGGGTATAAGTAGTCTCACAGATACGCAGTATTTT
. TRBJ1-1 TRBV6-5 . CASSYAMGLTEAFF TGTGCCAGCAGTTACGCGATGGGACTAACTGAAGCTTTCTTT
many TRBJ2-3 TRBV29-1 . CSVPVVAFGTDTQYF TGCAGCGTCCCTGTTGTGGCCTTCGGGACAGATACGCAGTATTTT
. TRBJ2-1 TRBV12-3/TRBV12-4 TRBD2 CASRNSGGRTYNEQFF TGTGCCAGCAGAAATAGCGGGGGGAGAACCTACAATGAGCAGTTCTTC
many TRBJ1-5 TRBV5-5 TRBD1 CASSDGQGYQPQHF TGTGCCAGCAGTGACGGACAGGGGTATCAGCCCCAGCATTTT
few TRBJ2-5 TRBV29-1 TRBD1 CSGGTGGFQETQYF TGCAGCGGGGGGACAGGGGGCTTCCAAGAGACCCAGTACTTC
many TRBJ1-4 TRBV6-6 . CASSPGRGGLNNEKLFF TGTGCCAGCAGTCCTGGGAGGGGTGGCCTGAATAATGAAAAACTGTTTTTT
. TRBJ1-1 TRBV4-3 . CASSPRAGTSNTEAFF TGCGCCAGCAGCCCACGGGCCGGGACCTCGAACACTGAAGCTTTCTTT
. TRBJ2-7 TRBV30 . CAWSAPGAGSYEQYF TGTGCCTGGAGTGCCCCCGGGGCAGGGTCCTACGAGCAGTACTTC
. TRBJ1-2 TRBV6-4 . CASSPDLANYGYTF TGTGCCAGCAGTCCGGACCTAGCTAACTATGGCTACACCTTC
. TRBJ1-1 TRBV6-1 . CASSEGPGTEAFF TGTGCCAGCAGTGAAGGCCCAGGGACTGAAGCTTTCTTT
. TRBJ2-2 TRBV7-8 . CASSLEGRGRGTGELFF TGTGCCAGCAGCTTAGAAGGTCGGGGGCGCGGGACCGGGGAGCTGTTTTTT
. TRBJ2-1 TRBV3-1 . CASSQGAPPLYKEQFF TGTGCCAGCAGCCAAGGGGCCCCCCCGCTCTACAAGGAGCAGTTCTTC
many TRBJ2-7 TRBV6-5 . CASSYKGASYEQYF TGTGCCAGCAGTTACAAAGGAGCCAGCTACGAGCAGTACTTC
. TRBJ1-2 TRBV20-1 . CSALTGEGNYGYTF TGCAGTGCTCTGACAGGCGAGGGCAACTATGGCTACACCTTC